This is a list of T cell receptor beta chains from one sample in a study of tumor T cells in aggressive B-cell lymphoma. Sequenced by immunoSEQ multiplex PCR; TCRdb stores in-frame clones only, minus some. This table holds about 3,100 clones, more than 75% found once. Specimen: tumor tissue. Source of these receptors: an adult with diffuse large B cell lymphoma. The CDR3 runs from the conserved cysteine through the conserved F or W. Fields, in order: J gene, D gene, clone size, V gene, CDR3 protein, CDR3 DNA. The D gene is left open where the match is weak. Expanded clones get a size class; other rows say once, few or many, or leave the size out.

TRBJ1-5	TRBD1	-	TRBV15	CATSRGQGNQPQHF	TGTGCCACCAGCAGGGGACAGGGAAATCAGCCCCAGCATTTT
TRBJ1-4	-	-	TRBV7-8	CASSLFGKNEKLFF	TGTGCCAGCAGCTTGTTCGGGAAAAATGAAAAACTGTTTTTT
TRBJ2-7	-	-	TRBV15	CATSRETGGAYEQYF	TGTGCCACCAGCAGAGAAACAGGGGGGGCATACGAGCAGTACTTC
TRBJ1-2	TRBD1	-	TRBV4-3	CASSQGEGVAGGIYGYTF	TGCGCCAGCAGCCAAGGTGAAGGGGTTGCAGGGGGCATCTATGGCTACACCTTC
TRBJ2-7	TRBD1	-	TRBV4-1	CASSHDGQVAYEQYF	TGCGCCAGCAGCCATGATGGACAGGTAGCCTACGAGCAGTACTTC
TRBJ1-1	-	few	TRBV30	CAWSVTSLVTGGSTEAFF	TGTGCCTGGAGTGTAACCAGTCTGGTGACAGGCGGGAGCACTGAAGCTTTCTTT